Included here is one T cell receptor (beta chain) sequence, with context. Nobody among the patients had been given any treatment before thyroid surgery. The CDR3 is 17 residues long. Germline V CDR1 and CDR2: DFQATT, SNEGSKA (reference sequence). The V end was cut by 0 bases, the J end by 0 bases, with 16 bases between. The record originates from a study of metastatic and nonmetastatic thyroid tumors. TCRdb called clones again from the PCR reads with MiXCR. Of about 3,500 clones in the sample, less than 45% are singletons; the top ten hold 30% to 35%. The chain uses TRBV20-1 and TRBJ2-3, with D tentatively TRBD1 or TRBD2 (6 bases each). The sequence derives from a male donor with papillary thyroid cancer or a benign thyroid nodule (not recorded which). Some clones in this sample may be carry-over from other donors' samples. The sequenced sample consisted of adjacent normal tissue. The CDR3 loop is CSARDRGGGGSTDTQYF. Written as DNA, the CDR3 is TGCAGTGCTAGAGATCGGGGCGGAGGGGGAAGCACAGATACGCAGTATTTT.